This T cell receptor (beta chain) stems from a study of cytomegalovirus exposure and HLA in healthy donors. General study points: Immune exposure data for these donors was limited to CMV serostatus.

This CDR3 has 18 residues. V shed 2 bases, J shed 5 bases, and the junction held 7 bases outside the gene matches. Germline V gene sequence: CDR1 LGHNT, CDR2 FRNRAP. The PCR ran on 60 Vbeta and 13 Jbeta primers. The protocol was immunoSEQ multiplex PCR, while the TCRdb copy is restricted to in-frame clones and leaves out a portion. The sample shows 100,000 or so clones, roughly 13% of them seen only once. This clone has just a few counts. Its antigen is as yet unknown. V usage is TRBV12-5 and J usage is TRBJ2-3; 16 nucleotides agree with TRBD2. The sample comprised PBMCs. This TCR came from a middle-aged man in good health and CMV-seropositive. CDR3 in amino acids: CASGLPPGLAGGRDTQYF. CDR3 nucleotide sequence: TGTGCTAGTGGTTTGCCCCCGGGACTAGCGGGAGGGCGAGATACGCAGTATTTT.